This passage covers 2 T cell receptor beta chains from one sample sequenced in a study of prognosis after radiotherapy for stage I lung cancer. From genomic DNA, TCR beta CDR3 was amplified by two-round multiplex PCR. Each TRBV and TRBJ gene had its own primer in the first PCR round. Using its own MiXCR run on the multiplex PCR reads, TCRdb lists one record per CDR3 protein. The sample records 20,000 to 25,000 distinct CDR3 sequences, 40% being singletons. The specimen comprised PBMCs, sampled before or after stereotactic body radiation therapy (not recorded which). All receptors derive from a donor over 45 with non-small cell lung cancer.

This clonotype appeared many times. This chain uses TRBV19 with TRBJ1-2; 7 positions match TRBD1. The CDR3 has 15 amino acids. Trimming cost V 5 bases and J 0 bases; bases outside gene matches: 6. CDR1 is LNHDA and CDR2 is SQIVND in the germline V gene (reference sequence). CDR3 coding DNA: TGTGCCAGTAGTCCGGGGACAGCCACTAACTATGGCTACACCTTC. Its translation: CASSPGTATNYGYTF.

The chain couples TRBV27 to TRBJ2-7, with unresolved D. CDR1 is MNHEY and CDR2 is SMNVEV in the germline V gene (reference sequence). The CDR3 length is 16 residues. V lost 7 bases, J lost 6 bases, and 25 bases lay in between. The CDR3 sequence: CASIRSDVVAGAEQYF. The CDR3 DNA sequence: TGTGCCAGCATTCGTTCAGATGTGGTAGCTGGAGCCGAGCAGTACTTC.